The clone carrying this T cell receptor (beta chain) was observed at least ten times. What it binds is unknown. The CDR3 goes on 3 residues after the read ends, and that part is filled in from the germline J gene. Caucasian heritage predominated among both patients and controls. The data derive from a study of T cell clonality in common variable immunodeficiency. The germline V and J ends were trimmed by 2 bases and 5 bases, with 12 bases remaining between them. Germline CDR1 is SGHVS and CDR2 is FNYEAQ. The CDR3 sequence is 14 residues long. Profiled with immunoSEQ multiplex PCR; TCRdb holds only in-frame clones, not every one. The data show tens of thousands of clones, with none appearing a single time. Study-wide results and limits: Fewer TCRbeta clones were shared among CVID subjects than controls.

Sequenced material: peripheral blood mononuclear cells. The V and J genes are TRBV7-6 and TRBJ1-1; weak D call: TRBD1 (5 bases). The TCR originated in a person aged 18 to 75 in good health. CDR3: CASSLPGGGTEAFF. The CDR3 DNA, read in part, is TGTGCCAGCAGCTTACCGGGGGGTGGGACTGAA. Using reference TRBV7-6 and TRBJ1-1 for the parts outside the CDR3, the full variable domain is GAGVSQSPRYKVTKRGQDVALRCDPISGHVSLYWYRQALGQGPEFLTYFNYEAQQDKSGLPNDRFSAERPEGSISTLTIQRTEQRDSAMYRCASSLPGGGTEAFFGQGTRLTVV.